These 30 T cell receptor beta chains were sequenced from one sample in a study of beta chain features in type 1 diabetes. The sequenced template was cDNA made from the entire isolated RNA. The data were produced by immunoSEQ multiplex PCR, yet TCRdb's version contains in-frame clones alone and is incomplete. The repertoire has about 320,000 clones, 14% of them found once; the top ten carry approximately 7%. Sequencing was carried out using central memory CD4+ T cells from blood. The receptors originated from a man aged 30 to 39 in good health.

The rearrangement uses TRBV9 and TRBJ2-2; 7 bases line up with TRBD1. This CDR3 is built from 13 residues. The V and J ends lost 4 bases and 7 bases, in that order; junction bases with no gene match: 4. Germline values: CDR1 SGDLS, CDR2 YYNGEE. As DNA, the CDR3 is TGTGCCAGCAGCAAACAGGGGATCGGGGAGCTGTTTTTT. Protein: CASSKQGIGELFF.

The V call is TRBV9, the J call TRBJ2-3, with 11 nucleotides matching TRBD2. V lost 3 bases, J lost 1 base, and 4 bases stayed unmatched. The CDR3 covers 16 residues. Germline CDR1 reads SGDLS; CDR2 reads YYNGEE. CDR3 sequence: CASSAGTSGRTDTQYF. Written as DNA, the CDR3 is TGTGCCAGCAGCGCGGGGACTAGCGGACGCACAGATACGCAGTATTTT.

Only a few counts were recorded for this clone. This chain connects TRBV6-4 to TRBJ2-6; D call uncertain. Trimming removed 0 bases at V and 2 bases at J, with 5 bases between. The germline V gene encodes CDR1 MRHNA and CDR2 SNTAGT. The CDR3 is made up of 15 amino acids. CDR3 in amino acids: CASSDSSTGANVLTF. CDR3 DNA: TGTGCCAGCAGTGACTCTAGTACTGGGGCCAACGTCCTGACTTTC.

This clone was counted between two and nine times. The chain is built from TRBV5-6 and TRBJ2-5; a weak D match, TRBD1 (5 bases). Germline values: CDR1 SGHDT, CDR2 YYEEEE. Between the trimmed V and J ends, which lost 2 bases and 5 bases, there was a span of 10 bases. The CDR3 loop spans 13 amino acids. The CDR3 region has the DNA TGTGCCAGCAGCTTCCGGGCAGGGGAGACCCAGTACTTC. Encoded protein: CASSFRAGETQYF.

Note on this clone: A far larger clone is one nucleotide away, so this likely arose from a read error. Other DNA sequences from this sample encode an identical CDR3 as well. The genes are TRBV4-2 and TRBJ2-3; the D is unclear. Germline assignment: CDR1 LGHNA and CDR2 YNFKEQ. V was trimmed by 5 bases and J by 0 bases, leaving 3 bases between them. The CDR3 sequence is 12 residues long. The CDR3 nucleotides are TGTGCCAGCAGCTTGAGCACAGATACGCAGTATTTT. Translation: CASSLSTDTQYF.

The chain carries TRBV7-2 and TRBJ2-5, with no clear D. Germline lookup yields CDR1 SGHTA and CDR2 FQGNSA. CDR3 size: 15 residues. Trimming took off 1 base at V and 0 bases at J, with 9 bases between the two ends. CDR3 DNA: TGTGCCAGCAGCTTAGTAGGAGCGTACCAAGAGACCCAGTACTTC. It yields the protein CASSLVGAYQETQYF.

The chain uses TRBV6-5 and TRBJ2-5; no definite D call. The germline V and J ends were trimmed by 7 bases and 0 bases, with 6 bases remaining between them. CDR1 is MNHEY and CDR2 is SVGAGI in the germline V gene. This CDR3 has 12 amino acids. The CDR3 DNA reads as TGTGCCAGCACCCCTAACCAAGAGACCCAGTACTTC. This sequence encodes CASTPNQETQYF.

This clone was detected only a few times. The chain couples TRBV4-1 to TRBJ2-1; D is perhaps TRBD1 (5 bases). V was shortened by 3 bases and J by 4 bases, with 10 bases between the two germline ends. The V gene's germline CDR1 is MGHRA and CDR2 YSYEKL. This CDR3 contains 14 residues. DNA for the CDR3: TGCGCCAGCAGCCAGACAGCCCTATACAATGAGCAGTTCTTC. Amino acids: CASSQTALYNEQFF.

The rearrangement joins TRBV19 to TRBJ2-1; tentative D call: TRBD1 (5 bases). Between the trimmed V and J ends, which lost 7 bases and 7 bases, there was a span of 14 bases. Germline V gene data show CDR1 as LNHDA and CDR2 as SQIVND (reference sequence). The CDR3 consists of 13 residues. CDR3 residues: CASIPTGRNEQFF. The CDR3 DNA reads TGTGCCAGTATCCCCACAGGACGAAATGAGCAGTTCTTC.

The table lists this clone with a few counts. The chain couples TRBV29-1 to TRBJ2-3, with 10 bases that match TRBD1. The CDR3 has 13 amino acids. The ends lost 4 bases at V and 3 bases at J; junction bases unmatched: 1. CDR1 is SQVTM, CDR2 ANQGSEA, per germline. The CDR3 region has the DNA TGCAGCGTTGGACAGGGGGCAACAGATACGCAGTATTTT. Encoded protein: CSVGQGATDTQYF.

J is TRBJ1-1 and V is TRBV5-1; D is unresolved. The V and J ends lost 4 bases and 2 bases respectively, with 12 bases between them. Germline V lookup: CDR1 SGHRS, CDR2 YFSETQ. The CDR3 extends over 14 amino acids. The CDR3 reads CASSAGTGNTEAFF. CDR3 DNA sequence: TGCGCCAGCAGCGCAGGTACGGGAAACACTGAAGCTTTCTTT.

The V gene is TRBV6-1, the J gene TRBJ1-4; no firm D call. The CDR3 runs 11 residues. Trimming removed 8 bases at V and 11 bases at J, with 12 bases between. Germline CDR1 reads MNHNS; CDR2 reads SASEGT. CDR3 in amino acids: CASEISGKLFF. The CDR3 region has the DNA TGTGCCAGCGAAATTTCCGGGAAACTGTTTTTT.

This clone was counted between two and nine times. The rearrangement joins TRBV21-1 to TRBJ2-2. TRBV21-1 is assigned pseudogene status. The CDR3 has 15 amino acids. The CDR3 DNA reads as TGTGCCTGCGGAGGGGGGTGTGGATACACCGGGGAGCTGTTTTTT. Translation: CACGGGCGYTGELFF.

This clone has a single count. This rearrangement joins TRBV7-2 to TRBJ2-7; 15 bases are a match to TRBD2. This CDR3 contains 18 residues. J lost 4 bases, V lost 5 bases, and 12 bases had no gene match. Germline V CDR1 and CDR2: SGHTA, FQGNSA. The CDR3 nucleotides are TGTGCCAGCAGCACTCTACCGGCCGGGACTAGCGGGAGGTACGAGCAGTACTTC. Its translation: CASSTLPAGTSGRYEQYF.

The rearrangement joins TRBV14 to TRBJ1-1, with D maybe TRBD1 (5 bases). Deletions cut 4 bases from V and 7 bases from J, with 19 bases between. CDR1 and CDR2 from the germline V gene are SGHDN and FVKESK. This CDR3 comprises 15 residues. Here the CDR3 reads CASSPQGAAWGEAFF. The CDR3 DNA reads TGTGCCAGCAGCCCCCAGGGAGCAGCCTGGGGTGAAGCTTTCTTT.

CDR3 region: CASSYVMGLNTEAFF. CDR3 nucleotide sequence: TGTGCCAGCAGTTACGTAATGGGACTGAACACTGAAGCTTTCTTT. The chain links TRBV6-5 to TRBJ1-1; TRBD1 is a possible D gene (5 bases). The CDR3 spans 15 residues. The V end lost 2 bases, the J end lost 0 bases, and 10 bases lay between the germline ends. Per germline, CDR1 MNHEY and CDR2 SVGAGI.

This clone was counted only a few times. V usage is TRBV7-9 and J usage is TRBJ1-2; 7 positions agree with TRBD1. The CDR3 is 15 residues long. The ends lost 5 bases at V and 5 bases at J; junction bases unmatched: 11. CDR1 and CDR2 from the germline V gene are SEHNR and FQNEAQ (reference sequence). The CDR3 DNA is TGTGCCAGCAGCCAAGACAGACAGGGAAGTTATGGCTACACCTTC. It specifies CASSQDRQGSYGYTF.

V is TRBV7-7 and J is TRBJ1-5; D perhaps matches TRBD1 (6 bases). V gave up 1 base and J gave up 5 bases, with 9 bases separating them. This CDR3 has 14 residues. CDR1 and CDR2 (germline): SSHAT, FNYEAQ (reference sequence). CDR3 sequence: CASSLVGGHQPQHF. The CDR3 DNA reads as TGTGCCAGCAGCTTAGTAGGGGGTCATCAGCCCCAGCATTTT.

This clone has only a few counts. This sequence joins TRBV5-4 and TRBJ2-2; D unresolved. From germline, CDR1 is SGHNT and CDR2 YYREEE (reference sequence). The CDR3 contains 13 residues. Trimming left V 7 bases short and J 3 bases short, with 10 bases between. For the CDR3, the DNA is TGTGCCAGCTCAACGTACGACACCGGGGAGCTGTTTTTT. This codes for CASSTYDTGELFF.

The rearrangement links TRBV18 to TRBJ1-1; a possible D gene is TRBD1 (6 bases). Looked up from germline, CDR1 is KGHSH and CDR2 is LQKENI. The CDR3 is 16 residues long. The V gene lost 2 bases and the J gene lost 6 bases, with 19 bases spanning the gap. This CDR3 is CASSPSIGTPGAEAFF. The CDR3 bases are TGTGCCAGCTCACCATCGATAGGGACACCAGGGGCTGAAGCTTTCTTT.

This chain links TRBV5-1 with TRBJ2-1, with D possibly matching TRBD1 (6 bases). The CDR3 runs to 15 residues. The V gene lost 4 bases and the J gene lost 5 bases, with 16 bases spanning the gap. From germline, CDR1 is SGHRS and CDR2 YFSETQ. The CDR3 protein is CASSPGTRSNNEQFF. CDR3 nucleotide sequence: TGCGCCAGCAGCCCCGGGACACGGTCGAACAATGAGCAGTTCTTC.

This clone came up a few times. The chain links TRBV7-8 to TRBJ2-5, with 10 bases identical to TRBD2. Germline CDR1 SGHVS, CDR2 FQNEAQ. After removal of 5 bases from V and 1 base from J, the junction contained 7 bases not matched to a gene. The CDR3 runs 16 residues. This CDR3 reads CASSKEREGPQETQYF. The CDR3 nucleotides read TGTGCCAGCAGCAAAGAGCGGGAGGGCCCCCAAGAGACCCAGTACTTC.

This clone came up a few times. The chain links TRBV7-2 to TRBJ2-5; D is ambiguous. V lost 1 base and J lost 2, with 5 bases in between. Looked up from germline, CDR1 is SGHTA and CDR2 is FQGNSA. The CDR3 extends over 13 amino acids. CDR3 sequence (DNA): TGTGCCAGCAGCTTAGGGAGACAAGAGACCCAGTACTTC. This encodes CASSLGRQETQYF.

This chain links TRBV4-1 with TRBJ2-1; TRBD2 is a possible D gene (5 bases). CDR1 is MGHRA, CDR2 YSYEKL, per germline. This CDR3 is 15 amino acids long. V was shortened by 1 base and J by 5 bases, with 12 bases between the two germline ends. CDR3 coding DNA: TGCGCCAGCAGCCAAGCGTCTAGCCGACACAATGAGCAGTTCTTC. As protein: CASSQASSRHNEQFF.

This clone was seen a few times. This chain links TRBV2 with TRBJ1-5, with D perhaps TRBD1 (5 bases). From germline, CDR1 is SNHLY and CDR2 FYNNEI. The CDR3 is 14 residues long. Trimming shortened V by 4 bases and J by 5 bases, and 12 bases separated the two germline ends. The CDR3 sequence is CASSVTGYDQPQHF. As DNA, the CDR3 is TGTGCCAGCAGTGTTACAGGTTACGATCAGCCCCAGCATTTT.

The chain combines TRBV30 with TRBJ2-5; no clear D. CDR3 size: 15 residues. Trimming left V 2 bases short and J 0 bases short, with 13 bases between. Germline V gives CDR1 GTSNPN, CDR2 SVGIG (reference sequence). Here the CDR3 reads CAWSRLIEYQETQYF. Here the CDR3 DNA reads TGTGCCTGGAGTCGGTTGATTGAGTACCAAGAGACCCAGTACTTC.

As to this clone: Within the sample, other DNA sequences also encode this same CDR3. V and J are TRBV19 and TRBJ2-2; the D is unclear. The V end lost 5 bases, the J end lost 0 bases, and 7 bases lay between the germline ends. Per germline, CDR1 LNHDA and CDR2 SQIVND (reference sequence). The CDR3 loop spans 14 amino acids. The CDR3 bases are TGTGCCAGTAGTCGCGCCGCGAACACCGGGGAGCTGTTTTTT. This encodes CASSRAANTGELFF.

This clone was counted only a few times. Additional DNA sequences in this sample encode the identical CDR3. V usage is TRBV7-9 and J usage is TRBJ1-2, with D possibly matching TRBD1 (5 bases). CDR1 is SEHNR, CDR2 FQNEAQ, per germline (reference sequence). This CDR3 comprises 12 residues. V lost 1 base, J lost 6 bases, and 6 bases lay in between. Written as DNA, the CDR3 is TGTGCCAGCAGCTTAGTGGGGGATGGCTACACCTTC. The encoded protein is CASSLVGDGYTF. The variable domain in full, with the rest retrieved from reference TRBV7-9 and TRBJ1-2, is DTGVSQNPRHKITKRGQNVTFRCDPISEHNRLYWYRQTLGQGPEFLTYFQNEAQLEKSRLLSDRFSAERPKGSFSTLEIQRTEQGDSAMYLCASSLVGDGYTFGSGTRLTVV.

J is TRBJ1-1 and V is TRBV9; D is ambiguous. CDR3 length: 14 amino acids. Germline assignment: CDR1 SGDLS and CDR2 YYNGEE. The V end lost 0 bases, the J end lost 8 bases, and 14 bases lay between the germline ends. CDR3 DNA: TGTGCCAGCAGCGTAGATAATACCTCACCCGAAGCTTTCTTT. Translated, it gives CASSVDNTSPEAFF.

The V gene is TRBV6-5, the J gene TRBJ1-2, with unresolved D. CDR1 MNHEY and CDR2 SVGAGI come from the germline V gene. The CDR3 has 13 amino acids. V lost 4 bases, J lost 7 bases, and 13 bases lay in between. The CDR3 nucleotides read TGTGCCAGCAGTTCCCAGACCTTCGGTGGCTACACCTTC. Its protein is CASSSQTFGGYTF.